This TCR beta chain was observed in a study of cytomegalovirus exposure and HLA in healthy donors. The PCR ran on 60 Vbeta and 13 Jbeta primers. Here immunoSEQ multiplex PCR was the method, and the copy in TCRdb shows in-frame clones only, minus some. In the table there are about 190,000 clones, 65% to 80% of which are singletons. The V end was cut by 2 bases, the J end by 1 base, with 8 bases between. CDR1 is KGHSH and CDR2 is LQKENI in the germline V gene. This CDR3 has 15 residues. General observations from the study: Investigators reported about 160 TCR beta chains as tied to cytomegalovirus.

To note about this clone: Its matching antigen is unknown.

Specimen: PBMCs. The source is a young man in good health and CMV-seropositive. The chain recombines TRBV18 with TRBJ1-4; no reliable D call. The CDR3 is CASSPRRETNEKLFF. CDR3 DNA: TGTGCCAGCTCACCAAGGAGGGAAACTAATGAAAAACTGTTTTTT.